This TCR beta chain is from a study of blood T cells in healthy people across ages (dated by TCRdb to the mid-2010s). Regarding the research as a whole: In model experiments, template switching captured about one uniquely barcoded TCR beta cDNA molecule for every two T cells. For two donors (one aged 18 to 30 and one aged 80 or older), the study analyzed two additional independent replicas of 1 million unique cDNA reads from the same blood draw. To track age-related changes in TCR beta repertoire diversity, the study relied on deep sequencing normalized with unique cDNA molecular identifiers. The donors were divided into four age groups: young (average around 16 years), middle-aged (about 40), aged (about 61) and long-lived (about 79). To avoid experimental bias, donors of different ages were randomly spread across the sequencing lanes.

On this clonotype: Its antigen is unknown. Base qualities are not provided; no much larger clone lies one nucleotide away.

Library construction relied on 5' RACE. Sequencing used an Illumina HiSeq 2500. A second PCR of about 6 to 12 cycles was run with a J-beta primer mix and a sample-barcoded 5' primer. A template-switch 5' adaptor carrying 12 random nucleotides introduced a unique molecular identifier onto each TCR beta cDNA molecule. Each sample yielded at least 3 million CDR3-containing paired-end reads. All of the RNA was converted into first-strand cDNA using the Mint cDNA synthesis kit, with a TRBC-specific oligonucleotide serving as the primer. Following uracil-DNA glycosylase treatment, a first 18-cycle PCR with universal primers M1SS and BC2_uni_R was performed on all cDNA. Per the authors' processing: Each sample was normalized by randomly selecting 1 million high-quality reads, each carrying a distinct molecular identifier. Reads sharing molecular identifiers were discarded rather than binned into consensus sequences. MiTCR, set to a Q25 quality threshold and the strictest error-elimination algorithm, was used for CDR3 identification, clonotype clustering and error correction. A nonparametric unseen species model with Euler transformation was used to estimate a lower bound on total TCR beta diversity. Using fastp trimming at Q25 and MiXCR clonotype assembly, TCRdb reanalyzed the public sequencing data and kept in-frame beta chains. Identical CDR3 proteins give one entry, which carries the most common genes and DNA. For this entry, the V and J calls and clone size follow TCRdb and not the study's own pipeline. The sample records roughly 1.4 million distinct CDR3 sequences, 59% of which are singletons. The top ten clones comprise 6.5% to 8.5% of the sample.

The donors were some 39 Caucasian individuals from Russia, aged roughly 6 to 100 years, who were systemically healthy. Ten milliliters of peripheral blood were drawn from each donor into EDTA-treated Vacutainer tubes. Ficoll-Paque density-gradient centrifugation was used to isolate PBMCs, with at least 7 million per sample. Trizol reagent was used to extract total RNA from the PBMCs, yielding at least 5.5 micrograms per sample. Naive CD45RAhigh/CD27high T cell percentages were measured by flow cytometry on a PBMC aliquot from every donor. The investigation overall reported the following: Estimates of total diversity based on one million sequenced T cells were regarded as lower bounds and as underestimates. Compared with the aged group, the long-lived group had more naive CD4+ T cells, fewer expanded clones and increased TCR diversity, a pattern suggesting age selection. The CMV infection status of donors was not known, potentially confounding age-related changes in expanded clonotypes. Bulk unsorted PBMC profiling prevented conclusive comparison of naive and antigen-experienced compartments. The percentage of naive T cells measured by flow cytometry correlated strongly with observed TCR beta diversity. As age increased, observed TCR beta diversity per million T cells dropped in a roughly linear way, and a significant reduction was already evident by age roughly 40.

The sequenced sample was blood. The TCR was taken from a man aged 18-30 years in good health.

The nucleotides are TGTGCCAGCAGCCAAGATTGGGGCTCCGGCTACACCTTC. It codes for CASSQDWGSGYTF. The chain is encoded by TRBV3-1 joined to TRBJ1-2; 5 matching bases give a weak D call of TRBD1. V was cut back by 0 bases and J by 8 bases, leaving a gap of 10 bases between them. The CDR3, from cysteine to phenylalanine, totals 13 residues. Just the 39-base CDR3 DNA is kept, in frame starting at base 1. CDR1 LGHDT and CDR2 YNNKEL were looked up in the germline V gene (reference sequence).